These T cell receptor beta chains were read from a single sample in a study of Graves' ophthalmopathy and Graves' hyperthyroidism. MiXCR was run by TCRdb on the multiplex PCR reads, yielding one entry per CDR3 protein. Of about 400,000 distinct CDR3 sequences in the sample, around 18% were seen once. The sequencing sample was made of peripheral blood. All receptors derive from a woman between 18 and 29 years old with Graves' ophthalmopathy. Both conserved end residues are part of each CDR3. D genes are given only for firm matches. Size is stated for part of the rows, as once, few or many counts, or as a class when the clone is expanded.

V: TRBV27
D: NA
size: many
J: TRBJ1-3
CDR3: CASSLYGSSSGNTIYF
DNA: TGTGCCAGCAGTTTATACGGTTCAAGCTCTGGAAACACCATATATTTT

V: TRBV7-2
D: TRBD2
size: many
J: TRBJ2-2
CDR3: CASSLAESGRRLTGELFF
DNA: TGTGCCAGCAGCTTAGCGGAAAGCGGGAGGCGCCTCACCGGGGAGCTGTTTTTT

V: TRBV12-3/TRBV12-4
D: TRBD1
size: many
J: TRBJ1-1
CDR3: CASRPGQLNTEAFF
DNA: TGTGCCAGCAGGCCGGGACAGCTGAACACTGAAGCTTTCTTT

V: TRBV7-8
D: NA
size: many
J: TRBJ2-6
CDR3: CASSLGVPSSGANVLTF
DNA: TGTGCCAGCAGCTTGGGGGTCCCAAGCTCTGGGGCCAACGTCCTGACTTTC

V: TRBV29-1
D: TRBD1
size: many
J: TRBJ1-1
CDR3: CSVQDREGTEAFF
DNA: TGCAGCGTGCAGGACAGGGAGGGCACTGAAGCTTTCTTT

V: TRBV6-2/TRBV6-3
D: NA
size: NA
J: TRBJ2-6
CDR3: CASTQNTGANVLTF
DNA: TGTGCCAGCACCCAGAACACTGGGGCCAACGTCCTGACTTTC

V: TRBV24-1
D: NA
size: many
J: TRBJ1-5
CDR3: CATSDRGGLQPQHF
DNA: TGTGCCACCAGTGATCGCGGGGGGCTTCAGCCCCAGCATTTT

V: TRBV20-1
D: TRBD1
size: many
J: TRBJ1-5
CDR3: CSGQALNQPQHF
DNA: TGCAGCGGACAGGCCTTGAATCAGCCCCAGCATTTT

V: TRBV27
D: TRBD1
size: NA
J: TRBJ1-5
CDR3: CASRTGGISNQPQHF
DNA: TGTGCCAGCAGGACAGGGGGTATAAGCAATCAGCCCCAGCATTTT

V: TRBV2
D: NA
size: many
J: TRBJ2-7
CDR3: CATKSQGPTYEQYF
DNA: TGTGCCACCAAATCCCAGGGCCCCACCTACGAGCAGTACTTC

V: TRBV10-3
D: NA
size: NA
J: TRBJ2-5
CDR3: CAISEGGSQETQYF
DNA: TGTGCCATCAGTGAGGGGGGGAGCCAAGAGACCCAGTACTTC

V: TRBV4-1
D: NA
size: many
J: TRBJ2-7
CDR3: CASSQESGPKDEQYF
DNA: TGCGCCAGCAGCCAAGAATCCGGGCCCAAGGACGAGCAGTACTTC

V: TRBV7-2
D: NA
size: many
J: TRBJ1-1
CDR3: CASSFAANTEAFF
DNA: TGTGCCAGCAGCTTCGCGGCGAACACTGAAGCTTTCTTT

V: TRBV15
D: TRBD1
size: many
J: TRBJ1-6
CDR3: CATSARQGNSPLHF
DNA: TGTGCCACCAGCGCCCGACAGGGAAATTCACCCCTCCACTTT

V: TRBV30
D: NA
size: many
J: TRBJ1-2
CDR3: CAWQLGGSVNYGYTF
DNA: TGTGCCTGGCAGCTGGGAGGGAGTGTGAACTATGGCTACACCTTC

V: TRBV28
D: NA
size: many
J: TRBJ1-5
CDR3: CARDTWQPQHF
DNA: TGTGCCAGGGATACGTGGCAGCCCCAGCATTTT

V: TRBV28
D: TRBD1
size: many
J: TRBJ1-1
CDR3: CASSTGGLYPNTEAFF
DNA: TGTGCCAGCAGTACAGGGGGCCTTTACCCGAACACTGAAGCTTTCTTT

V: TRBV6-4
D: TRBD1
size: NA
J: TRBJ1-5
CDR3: CASSDRDRGFYSNQPQHF
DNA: TGTGCCAGCAGTGATCGGGACAGGGGCTTTTATAGCAATCAGCCCCAGCATTTT

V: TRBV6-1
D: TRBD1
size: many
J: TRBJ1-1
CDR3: CASTVDRGNTEAFF
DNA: TGTGCCAGCACGGTGGACAGGGGGAACACTGAAGCTTTCTTT

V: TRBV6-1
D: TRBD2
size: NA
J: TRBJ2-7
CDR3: CASTLGGISYEQYF
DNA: TGTGCCAGCACCTTGGGGGGGATCAGTTACGAGCAGTACTTC

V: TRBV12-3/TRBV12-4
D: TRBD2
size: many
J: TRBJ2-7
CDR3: CASSDPLGGASYEQYF
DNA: TGTGCCAGCAGCGATCCCCTCGGGGGGGCGTCCTACGAGCAGTACTTC

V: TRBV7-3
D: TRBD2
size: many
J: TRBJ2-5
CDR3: CASSLRSTSGSGETQYF
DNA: TGTGCCAGCAGCCTCCGATCGACTAGCGGGAGCGGGGAGACCCAGTACTTC

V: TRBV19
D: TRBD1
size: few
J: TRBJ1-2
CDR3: CASSAPDRARRYTF
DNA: TGTGCCAGTAGTGCCCCGGACAGGGCCCGCCGCTACACCTTC

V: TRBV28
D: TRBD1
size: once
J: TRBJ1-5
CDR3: CASTGQGLGQPQHF
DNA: TGTGCCAGCACCGGACAGGGGTTGGGTCAGCCCCAGCATTTT

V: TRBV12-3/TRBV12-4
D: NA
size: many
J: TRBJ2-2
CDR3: CASSFRGVGNTGELFF
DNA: TGTGCCAGCAGTTTCCGCGGGGTCGGTAACACCGGGGAGCTGTTTTTT

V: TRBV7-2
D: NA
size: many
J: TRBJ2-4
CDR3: CASSLAPGLLKNIQYF
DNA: TGTGCCAGCAGCTTAGCCCCCGGGCTGCTCAAAAACATTCAGTACTTC

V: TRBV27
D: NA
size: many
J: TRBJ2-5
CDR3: CASSLTSPWTQYF
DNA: TGTGCCAGCAGTCTCACGTCCCCGTGGACCCAGTACTTC

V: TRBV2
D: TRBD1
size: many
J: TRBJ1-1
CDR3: CASGADRGFTEAFF
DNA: TGTGCCAGCGGAGCCGACAGGGGCTTTACTGAAGCTTTCTTT

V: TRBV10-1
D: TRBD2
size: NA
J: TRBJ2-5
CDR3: CASSQGLAGKETQYF
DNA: TGCGCCAGCAGTCAGGGGCTAGCGGGAAAAGAGACCCAGTACTTC

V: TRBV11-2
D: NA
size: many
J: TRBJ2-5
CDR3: CASSPPPISGQETQYF
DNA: TGTGCCAGCAGCCCGCCCCCTATCAGCGGACAAGAGACCCAGTACTTC

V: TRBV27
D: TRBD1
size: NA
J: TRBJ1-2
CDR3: CASSVAGGLYGYTF
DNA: TGTGCCAGCAGCGTAGCAGGGGGCCTCTATGGCTACACCTTC

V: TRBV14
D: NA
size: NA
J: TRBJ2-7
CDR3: CASSQDGGKSEQYF
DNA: TGTGCCAGCAGCCAAGATGGTGGAAAAAGCGAGCAGTACTTC

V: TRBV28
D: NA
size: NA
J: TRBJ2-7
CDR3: CASSYTYQYEQYF
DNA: TGTGCCAGCAGTTACACCTATCAGTACGAGCAGTACTTC

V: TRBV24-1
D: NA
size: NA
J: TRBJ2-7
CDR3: CATSESREQYF
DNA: TGTGCCACCAGTGAATCCCGGGAGCAGTACTTC

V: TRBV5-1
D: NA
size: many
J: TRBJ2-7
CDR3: CASGFFYEQYF
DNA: TGCGCCAGCGGATTTTTCTACGAGCAGTACTTC

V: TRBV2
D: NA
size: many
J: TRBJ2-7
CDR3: CASSRGARGQYF
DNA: TGTGCCAGCAGTCGGGGGGCTCGTGGGCAGTACTTC

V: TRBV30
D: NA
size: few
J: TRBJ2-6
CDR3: CAWAQGGAGANVLTF
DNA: TGTGCCTGGGCCCAGGGGGGAGCTGGGGCCAACGTCCTGACTTTC

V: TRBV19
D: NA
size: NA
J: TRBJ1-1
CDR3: CASQRAQAGFTEAFF
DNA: TGTGCCAGCCAGAGGGCCCAAGCGGGGTTCACTGAAGCTTTCTTT

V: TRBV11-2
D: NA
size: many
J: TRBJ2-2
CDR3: CASSPISTAFAGELFF
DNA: TGTGCCAGCAGCCCAATTAGTACGGCATTCGCCGGGGAGCTGTTTTTT

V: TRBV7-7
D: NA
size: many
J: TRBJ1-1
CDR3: CASSLAPGAEAFF
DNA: TGTGCTAGCAGCTTAGCGCCTGGCGCTGAAGCTTTCTTT

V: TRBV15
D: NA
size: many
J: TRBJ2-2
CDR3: CATSRAGELFF
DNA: TGTGCCACCAGCAGAGCCGGGGAGCTGTTTTTT

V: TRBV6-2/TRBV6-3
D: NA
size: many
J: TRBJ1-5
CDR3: CASSYSDWNQPQHF
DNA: TGTGCCAGCAGTTACTCGGATTGGAATCAGCCCCAGCATTTT

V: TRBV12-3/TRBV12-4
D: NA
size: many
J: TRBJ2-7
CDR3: CASRYGGQGGYEQYF
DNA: TGTGCCAGCCGATACGGAGGGCAGGGAGGCTACGAGCAGTACTTC

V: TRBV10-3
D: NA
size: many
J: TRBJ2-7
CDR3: CAISESIHEQYF
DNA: TGTGCCATCAGTGAGTCTATCCACGAGCAGTACTTC

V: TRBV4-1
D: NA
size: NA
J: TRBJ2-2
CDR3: CASSFVGNTGELFF
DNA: TGCGCCAGCAGCTTCGTCGGGAACACCGGGGAGCTGTTTTTT

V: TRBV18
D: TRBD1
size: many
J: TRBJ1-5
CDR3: CASSFGQGRDQPQHF
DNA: TGTGCCAGCTCATTCGGACAGGGTAGAGATCAGCCCCAGCATTTT

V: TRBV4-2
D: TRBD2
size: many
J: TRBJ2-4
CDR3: CASSQVSSGDFKNIQYF
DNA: TGTGCCAGCAGCCAAGTTAGTAGCGGGGACTTCAAAAACATTCAGTACTTC

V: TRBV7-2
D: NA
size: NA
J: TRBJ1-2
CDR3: CASELGGANYGYTF
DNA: TGTGCCAGCGAGCTTGGGGGCGCTAACTATGGCTACACCTTC

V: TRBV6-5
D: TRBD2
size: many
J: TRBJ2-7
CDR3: CASSSWTSGEEEQYF
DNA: TGTGCCAGCAGTTCATGGACTAGCGGGGAGGAGGAGCAGTACTTC

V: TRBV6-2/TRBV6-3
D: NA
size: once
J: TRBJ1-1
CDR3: CAILGNTEAFF
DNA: TGTGCCATCCTTGGGAACACTGAAGCTTTCTTT

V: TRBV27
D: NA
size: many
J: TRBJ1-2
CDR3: CASSAKTVNYGYTF
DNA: TGTGCCAGCAGTGCGAAGACAGTTAACTATGGCTACACCTTC

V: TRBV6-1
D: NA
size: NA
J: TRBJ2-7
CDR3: CASSEEGFGSYEQYF
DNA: TGTGCCAGCAGTGAAGAAGGGTTTGGGTCCTACGAGCAGTACTTC

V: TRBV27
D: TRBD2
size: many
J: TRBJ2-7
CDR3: CASSLFSGGPSEQYF
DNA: TGTGCCAGCAGTTTATTTAGCGGGGGGCCCTCGGAGCAGTACTTC